The 20 T cell receptor beta chains in this list originate from one sample, sequenced in a study of liver allograft versus peripheral blood T cells. Study background: Transplanted-liver T cell receptor repertoires were compared with recipients' peripheral blood repertoires.

TCRdb reprocessed the reads with MiXCR, giving one entry per CDR3 protein. The sample yields 9,300 or so distinct CDR3 sequences, 15% to 20% seen once. The receptors come from a human patient who had a liver transplant. Some T cells may be provided by the graft donor.

This clonotype is medium-sized in the sample. The J gene is TRBJ1-4, the V gene TRBV6-2 or TRBV6-3; D is undetermined. The CDR3 is 16 residues long. V was cut by 4 bases and J by 0 bases, with 12 bases left in between. Germline CDR1 MNHEY, CDR2 SVGEGT. CDR3 in amino acids: CASSLWSIATNEKLFF. The DNA for the CDR3 is TGTGCCAGCAGTTTATGGAGTATTGCAACTAATGAAAAACTGTTTTTT.

This clonotype was observed at least ten times. The CDR3 DNA is TGTGCCAGCAGCTCACTTGGGGGCGGGGCCTCCTACGAGCAGTACTTC. Residues: CASSSLGGGASYEQYF. The genes are TRBV11-2 and TRBJ2-7, with D perhaps matching TRBD1 or TRBD2 (6 bases each). The germline V gene encodes CDR1 SGHAT and CDR2 FQNNGV. Deletions cut 4 bases from V and 0 bases from J, with 16 bases between. The CDR3 totals 16 residues.

This clonotype is judged medium-sized. The chain couples TRBV6-5 to TRBJ2-7, with 10 bases that match TRBD2. Germline V CDR1 and CDR2: MNHEY, SVGAGI. CDR3 length equals 15 residues. V lost 0 bases to trimming and J lost 4 bases; unmatched junction nucleotides: 3. The CDR3 sequence is CASSYSVAGGYEQYF. In nucleotides, the CDR3 is TGTGCCAGCAGTTACTCGGTAGCGGGGGGTTACGAGCAGTACTTC.

This clonotype showed up just a few times. The chain has TRBV29-1 and TRBJ2-3, with TRBD2 matching over 7 bases. V lost 6 bases, J lost 6 bases, and 3 bases stayed unmatched. The CDR3 sequence is 11 residues long. Germline V gene lookup returns CDR1 SQVTM and CDR2 ANQGSEA. The CDR3 DNA follows: TGCAGCGTCGGGGGAGGGGATACGCAGTATTTT. This codes for CSVGGGDTQYF.

This clonotype showed up just a few times. The CDR3, as DNA: TGTGCCAGCAGTCGGGACAGCACCTACGAGCAGTACTTC. Translating it yields CASSRDSTYEQYF. The chain combines TRBV12-3 or TRBV12-4 with TRBJ2-7, with 7 positions matching TRBD1. With 5 bases clipped from V and 2 bases from J, the junction kept 3 bases outside the gene matches. The CDR3 has 13 residues.

This clonotype rates as medium-sized. This chain connects TRBV6-2 or TRBV6-3 to TRBJ2-7; D is possibly TRBD2 (5 bases). V lost 8 bases to trimming and J lost 3 bases, with 17 bases between them. Germline V lookup: CDR1 MNHEY, CDR2 SVGEGT. This CDR3 has 14 amino acids. CDR3 loop: CASGRGRRYYEQYF. The CDR3 coding sequence is TGTGCCAGCGGCCGCGGGCGGCGCTACTACGAGCAGTACTTC.

J is TRBJ2-5 and V is TRBV18, with TRBD2 as a possible D gene (6 bases). The V gene's germline CDR1 is KGHSH and CDR2 LQKENI. The CDR3 is made up of 13 amino acids. The V end lost 3 bases, the J end lost 4 bases, and 9 bases lay between the germline ends. The CDR3 region has the DNA TGTGCCAGCTCACCGAGGGGAGGAGAGACCCAGTACTTC. This translates into CASSPRGGETQYF.

Worth noting for this clonotype: A clone one base away is much larger, so this may be a read error. The genes are TRBV19 and TRBJ1-1; D may be TRBD1 (6 bases). Germline CDR1 is LNHDA and CDR2 is SQIVND (reference sequence). The length of the CDR3 is 14 residues. CDR3 bases: TGTACCAGTAGTCCACAGGGACTGAACACTGAAGCTTTCTTT. Protein product: CTSSPQGLNTEAFF.

A word on this clonotype: Germline and junction disagree at one end, which may indicate a read error. The chain couples TRBV13 to TRBJ1-4; 9 positions agree with TRBD1. Germline values: CDR1 PRHDT, CDR2 FYEKMQ (reference sequence). The CDR3 runs to 16 residues. CDR3 nucleotides: TGCGCCAGCAGCGCTCCACTGGGGACAGGGTTTGAAAAACTGTTTTTT. Translation: CASSAPLGTGFEKLFF. Filled out from reference TRBV13 and TRBJ1-4, the complete variable domain reads AAGVIQSPRHLIKEKRETATLKCYPIPRHDTVYWYQQGPGQDPQFLISFYEKMQSDKGSIPDRFSAQQFSDYHSELNMSSLELGDSALYFCASSAPLGTGFEKLFFGSGTQLSVL.

The CDR3 reads CSARQGGPYSNQPQHF. Written as DNA, the CDR3 is TGCAGTGCTAGGCAAGGAGGTCCCTATAGCAATCAGCCCCAGCATTTT. The rearrangement uses TRBV20-1 and TRBJ1-5; the D is unclear. The CDR3 covers 16 residues. Germline CDR1 DFQATT, CDR2 SNEGSKA (reference sequence). V lost 3 bases to trimming and J lost 0 bases, with 15 bases between them.

The chain has TRBV19 and TRBJ1-5; a possible D gene is TRBD1 (6 bases). Looked up from germline, CDR1 is LNHDA and CDR2 is SQIVND (reference sequence). The CDR3 extends over 16 amino acids. Trimming shortened V by 6 bases and J by 9 bases, and 24 bases separated the two germline ends. The CDR3 is CASSANGGSGGWPQHF. The CDR3 DNA sequence: TGTGCCAGTAGCGCCAATGGGGGCTCAGGCGGATGGCCCCAGCATTTT.

Sample share makes this clonotype medium-sized. The V call is TRBV18, the J call TRBJ1-4; TRBD1 might be the D (5 bases). Germline CDR1 and CDR2: KGHSH and LQKENI. This CDR3 is built from 16 residues. V lost 2 bases, J lost 3 bases, and 13 bases lay in between. In nucleotides, the CDR3 is TGTGCCAGCTCACCAGCGATCGGGACGGCTAATGAAAAACTGTTTTTT. Protein: CASSPAIGTANEKLFF.

This clonotype is labeled medium-sized. Written as DNA, the CDR3 is TGTGCCACCAGCAGAGATCGGGGGTACGAGCAGTACTTC. Translating gives CATSRDRGYEQYF. The V and J genes are TRBV15 and TRBJ2-7; D is perhaps TRBD2 (6 bases). Germline values: CDR1 LNHNV, CDR2 YYDKDF (reference sequence). V gave up 0 bases and J gave up 4 bases, with 7 bases separating them. The length of the CDR3 is 13 residues.

This clonotype is termed medium-sized. This rearrangement joins TRBV11-2 to TRBJ1-1; TRBD1 might be the D (6 bases). V was cut by 1 base and J by 3 bases, with 12 bases left in between. There are 15 residues in the CDR3. CDR1 and CDR2 (germline): SGHAT, FQNNGV. The CDR3 coding sequence is TGTGCCAGCAGCTTAGCTTCCAGGGGTCACACTGAAGCTTTCTTT. It codes for CASSLASRGHTEAFF.

A few counts support this clonotype. The genes are TRBV7-9 and TRBJ2-7; D assignment may be TRBD1 or TRBD2 (6 bases each). The germline CDR1 and CDR2 sequences are SEHNR and FQNEAQ (reference sequence). The CDR3 is made up of 14 amino acids. Trimming removed 3 bases from V and 6 bases from J, with 15 bases in between. CDR3 residues: CASSLGSGGREQYF. For the CDR3, the DNA is TGTGCCAGCAGCTTGGGTTCTGGGGGGCGCGAGCAGTACTTC. The whole variable domain, filled in from reference TRBV7-9 and TRBJ2-7, reads DTGVSQNPRHKITKRGQNVTFRCDPISEHNRLYWYRQTLGQGPEFLTYFQNEAQLEKSRLLSDRFSAERPKGSFSTLEIQRTEQGDSAMYLCASSLGSGGREQYFGPGTRLTVT.

By its share, this clonotype is medium-sized (0.01 to 0.1%). The J gene is TRBJ1-6, the V gene TRBV19; D not certain. This CDR3 spans 14 amino acids. The ends were cut back, 5 bases at V and 5 bases at J, with 10 bases in the middle. The germline CDR1 and CDR2 sequences are LNHDA and SQIVND (reference sequence). This chain's CDR3 is CASSLPGNNSPLHF. As DNA, the CDR3 is TGTGCCAGTAGTCTGCCGGGCAATAATTCACCCCTCCACTTT.

In its sample, this clonotype was seen a few times. V gene TRBV2 combines with J gene TRBJ1-4; D is ambiguous. This CDR3 contains 14 residues. Germline V gene sequence: CDR1 SNHLY, CDR2 FYNNEI. Trimming shortened V by 5 bases and J by 4 bases, and 11 bases separated the two germline ends. The CDR3 spells CASSSWAGNEKLFF. The CDR3 nucleotides read TGTGCCAGCAGTTCCTGGGCGGGTAATGAAAAACTGTTTTTT.

This CDR3 reads CASSPLPTGEEGGYTF. The CDR3, as DNA: TGTGCCAGCAGCCCCCTACCCACAGGGGAGGAAGGTGGCTACACCTTC. The chain links TRBV3-1 to TRBJ1-2; 7 positions agree with TRBD1. Trimming removed 4 bases from V and 7 bases from J; junction bases left unmatched: 15. This CDR3 contains 16 residues. CDR1 and CDR2 (germline): LGHDT, YNNKEL (reference sequence).

Judged by abundance, this clonotype is medium-sized. The chain recombines TRBV14 with TRBJ2-1, with 8 bases identical to TRBD1. Per germline, CDR1 SGHDN and CDR2 FVKESK. With 3 bases clipped from V and 9 bases from J, the junction kept 10 bases outside the gene matches. The CDR3 loop spans 15 amino acids. CDR3: CASSHRDRKAPEQFF. CDR3 bases: TGTGCCAGCAGCCACCGGGACAGGAAGGCGCCTGAGCAGTTCTTC.

A few counts support this clonotype. The V and J genes are TRBV18 and TRBJ2-3; 16 nucleotides line up with TRBD2. Germline CDR1 and CDR2: KGHSH and LQKENI. This CDR3 has 17 residues. V was pared by 0 bases and J by 3 bases, with 0 bases of the junction left unmatched. In DNA, the CDR3 is TGTGCCAGCTCACCACCGGGACTAGCGGGGGGGACAGATACGCAGTATTTT. Amino acids: CASSPPGLAGGTDTQYF. The complete variable domain, with remaining parts taken from reference TRBV18 and TRBJ2-3, reads NAGVMQNPRHLVRRRGQEARLRCSPMKGHSHVYWYRQLPEEGLKFMVYLQKENIIDESGMPKERFSAEFPKEGPSILRIQQVVRGDSAAYFCASSPPGLAGGTDTQYFGPGTRLTVL.